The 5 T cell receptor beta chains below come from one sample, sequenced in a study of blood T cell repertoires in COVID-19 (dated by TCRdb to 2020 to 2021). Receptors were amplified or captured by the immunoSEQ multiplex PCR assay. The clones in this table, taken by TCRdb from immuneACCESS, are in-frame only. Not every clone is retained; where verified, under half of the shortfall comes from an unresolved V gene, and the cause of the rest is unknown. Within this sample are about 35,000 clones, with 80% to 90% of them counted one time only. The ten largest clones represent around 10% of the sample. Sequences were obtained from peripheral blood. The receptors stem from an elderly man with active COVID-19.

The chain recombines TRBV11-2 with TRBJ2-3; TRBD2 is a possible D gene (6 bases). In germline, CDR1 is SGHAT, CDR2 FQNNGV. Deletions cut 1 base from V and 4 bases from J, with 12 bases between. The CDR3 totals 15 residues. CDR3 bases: TGTGCCAGCAGCTTAGTGGAGGGCCGCGCAGATACGCAGTATTTT. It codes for CASSLVEGRADTQYF.

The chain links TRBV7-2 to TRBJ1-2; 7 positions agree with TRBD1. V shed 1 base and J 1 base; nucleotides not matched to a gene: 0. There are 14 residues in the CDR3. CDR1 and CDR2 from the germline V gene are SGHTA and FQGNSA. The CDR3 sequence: CASSLGQGNYGYTF. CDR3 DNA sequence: TGTGCCAGCAGCTTAGGACAGGGTAACTATGGCTACACCTTC.

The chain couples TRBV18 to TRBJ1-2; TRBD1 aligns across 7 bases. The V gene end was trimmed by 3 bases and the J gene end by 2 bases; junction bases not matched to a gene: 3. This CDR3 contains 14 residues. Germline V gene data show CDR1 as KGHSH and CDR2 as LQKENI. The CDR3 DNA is TGTGCCAGCTCACCTACGACAGGGAACTATGGCTACACCTTC. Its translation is CASSPTTGNYGYTF.

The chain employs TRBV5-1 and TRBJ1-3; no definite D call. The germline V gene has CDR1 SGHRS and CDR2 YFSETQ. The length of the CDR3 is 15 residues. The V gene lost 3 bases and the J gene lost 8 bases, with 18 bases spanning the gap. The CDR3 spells CASSSGREVGHTIYF. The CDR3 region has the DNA TGCGCCAGCAGCTCTGGGAGGGAAGTCGGTCACACCATATATTTT.

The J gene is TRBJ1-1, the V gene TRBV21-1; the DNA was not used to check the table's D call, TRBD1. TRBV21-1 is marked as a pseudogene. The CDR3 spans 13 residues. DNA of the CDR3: TGTGCCAGCAGCCGGCCAGGGAACACTGAAGCTTTCTTT. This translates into CASSRPGNTEAFF.